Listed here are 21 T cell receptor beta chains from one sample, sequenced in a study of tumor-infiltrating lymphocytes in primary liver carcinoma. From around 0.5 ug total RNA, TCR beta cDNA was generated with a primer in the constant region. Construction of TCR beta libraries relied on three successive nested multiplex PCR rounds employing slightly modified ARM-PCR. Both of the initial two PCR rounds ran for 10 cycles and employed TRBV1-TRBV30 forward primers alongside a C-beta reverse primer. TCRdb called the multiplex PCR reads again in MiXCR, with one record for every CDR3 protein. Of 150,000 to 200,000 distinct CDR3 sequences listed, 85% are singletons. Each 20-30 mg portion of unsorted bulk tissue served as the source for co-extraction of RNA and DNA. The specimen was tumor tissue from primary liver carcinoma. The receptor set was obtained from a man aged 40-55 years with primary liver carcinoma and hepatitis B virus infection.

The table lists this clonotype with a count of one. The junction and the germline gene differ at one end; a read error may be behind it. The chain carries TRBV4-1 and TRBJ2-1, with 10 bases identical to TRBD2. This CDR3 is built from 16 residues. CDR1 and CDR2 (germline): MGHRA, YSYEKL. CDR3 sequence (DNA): TGCACCAGCAGCCAACTCGGGACTAGCGACTACAATGAGCAGTTATTC. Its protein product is CTSSQLGTSDYNEQLF.

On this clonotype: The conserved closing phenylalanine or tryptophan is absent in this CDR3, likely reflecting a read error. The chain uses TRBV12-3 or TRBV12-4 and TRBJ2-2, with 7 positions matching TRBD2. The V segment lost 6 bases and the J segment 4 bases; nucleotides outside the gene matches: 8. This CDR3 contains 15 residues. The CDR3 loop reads CASRPGSGITGELFI. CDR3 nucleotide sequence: TGTGCCAGCAGGCCCGGGAGCGGGATCACCGGGGAGCTGTTTATT.

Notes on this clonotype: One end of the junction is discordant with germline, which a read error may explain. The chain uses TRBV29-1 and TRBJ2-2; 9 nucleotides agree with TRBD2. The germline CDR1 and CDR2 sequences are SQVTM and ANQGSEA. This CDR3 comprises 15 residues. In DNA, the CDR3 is TGCAGCGTTGGGACTAGCGCGGCGAACACCAGGGAGTTGCTTTTT. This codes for CSVGTSAANTRELLF.

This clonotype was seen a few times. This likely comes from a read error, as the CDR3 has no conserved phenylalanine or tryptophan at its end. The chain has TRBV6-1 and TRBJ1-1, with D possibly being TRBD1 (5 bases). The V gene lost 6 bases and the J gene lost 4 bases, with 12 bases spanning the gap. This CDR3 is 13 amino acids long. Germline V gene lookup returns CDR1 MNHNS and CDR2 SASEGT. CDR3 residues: CASSRVWGTEAFI. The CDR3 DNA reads TGTGCCAGCAGCAGGGTCTGGGGCACTGAAGCTTTCATT.

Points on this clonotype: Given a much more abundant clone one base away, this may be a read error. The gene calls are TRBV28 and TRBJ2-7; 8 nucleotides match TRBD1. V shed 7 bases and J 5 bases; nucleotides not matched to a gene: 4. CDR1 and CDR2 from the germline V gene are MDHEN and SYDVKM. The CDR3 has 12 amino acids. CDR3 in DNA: TGTGCCAGCAATGGACAGGGCCACGAGCAGTACTTC. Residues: CASNGQGHEQYF.

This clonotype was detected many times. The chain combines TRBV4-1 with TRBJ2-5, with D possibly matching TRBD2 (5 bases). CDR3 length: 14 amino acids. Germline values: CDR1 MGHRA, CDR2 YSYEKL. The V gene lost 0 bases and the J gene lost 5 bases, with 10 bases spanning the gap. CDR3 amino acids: CASSQEGRGETQYF. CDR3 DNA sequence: TGCGCCAGCAGCCAAGAAGGGCGCGGGGAGACCCAGTACTTC.

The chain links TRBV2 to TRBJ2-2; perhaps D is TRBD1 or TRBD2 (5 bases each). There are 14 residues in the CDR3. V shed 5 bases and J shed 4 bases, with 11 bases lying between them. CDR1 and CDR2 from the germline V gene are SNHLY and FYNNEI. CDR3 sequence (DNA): TGTGCCAGCAGTTCCGGGACCCGCACCGGGGAGCTGTTTTTT. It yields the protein CASSSGTRTGELFF.

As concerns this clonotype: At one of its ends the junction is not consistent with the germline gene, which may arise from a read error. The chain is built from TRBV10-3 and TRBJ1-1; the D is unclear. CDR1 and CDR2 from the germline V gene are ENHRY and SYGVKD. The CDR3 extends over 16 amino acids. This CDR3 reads CSISESCTGPNTEAFF. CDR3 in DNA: TGTTCCATCAGTGAGTCGTGCACGGGCCCCAACACTGAAGCTTTCTTT.

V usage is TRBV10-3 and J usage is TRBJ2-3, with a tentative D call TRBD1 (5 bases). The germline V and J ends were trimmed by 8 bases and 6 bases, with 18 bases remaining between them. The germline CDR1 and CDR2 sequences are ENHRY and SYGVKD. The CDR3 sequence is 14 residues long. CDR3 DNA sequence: TGTGCCATCGGTGTAGGACAAACCCGTGATACGCAGTATTTT. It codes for CAIGVGQTRDTQYF.

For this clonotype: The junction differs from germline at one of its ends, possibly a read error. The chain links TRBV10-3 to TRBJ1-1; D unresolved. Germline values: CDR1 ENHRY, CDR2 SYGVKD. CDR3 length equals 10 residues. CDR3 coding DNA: TGTACCGCGCGGACGACTGAAACTTTCTTT. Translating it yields CTARTTETFF.

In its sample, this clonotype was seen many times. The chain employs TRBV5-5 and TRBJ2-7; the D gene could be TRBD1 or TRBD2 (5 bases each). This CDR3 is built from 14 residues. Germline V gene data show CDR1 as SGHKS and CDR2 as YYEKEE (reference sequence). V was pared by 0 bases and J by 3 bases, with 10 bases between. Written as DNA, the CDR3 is TGTGCCAGCAGCTTGGAAGGGACCAACTACGAGCAGTACTTC. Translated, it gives CASSLEGTNYEQYF.

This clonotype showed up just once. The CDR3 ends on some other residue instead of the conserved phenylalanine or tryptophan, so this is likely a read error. The CDR3 DNA reads as TGTGTCAGCAGCTTGAAGCGGGAGTACTACAATGAGCAGTTCTTA. It yields the protein CVSSLKREYYNEQFL. The V and J genes are TRBV5-6 and TRBJ2-1; 8 bases align to TRBD2. The CDR3 is 15 amino acids. The germline gives CDR1 SGHDT, CDR2 YYEEEE.

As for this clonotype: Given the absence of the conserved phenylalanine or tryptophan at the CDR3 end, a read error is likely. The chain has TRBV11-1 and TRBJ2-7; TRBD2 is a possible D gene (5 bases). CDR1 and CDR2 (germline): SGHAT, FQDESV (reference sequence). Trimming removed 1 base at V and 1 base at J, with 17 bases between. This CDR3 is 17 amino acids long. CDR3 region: CASSLGPAGERSYEQYI. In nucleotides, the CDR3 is TGTGCCAGCAGCTTAGGGCCGGCGGGTGAGAGATCCTACGAGCAGTACATC.

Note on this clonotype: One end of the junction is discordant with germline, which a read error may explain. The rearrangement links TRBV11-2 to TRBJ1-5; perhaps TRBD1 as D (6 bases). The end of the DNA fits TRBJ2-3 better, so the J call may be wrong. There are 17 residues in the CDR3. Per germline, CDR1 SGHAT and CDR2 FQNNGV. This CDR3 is CASSLVRVTGSNQPQYF. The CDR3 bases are TGTGCCAGTAGCTTAGTAAGGGTAACAGGGAGCAATCAGCCCCAGTATTTT.

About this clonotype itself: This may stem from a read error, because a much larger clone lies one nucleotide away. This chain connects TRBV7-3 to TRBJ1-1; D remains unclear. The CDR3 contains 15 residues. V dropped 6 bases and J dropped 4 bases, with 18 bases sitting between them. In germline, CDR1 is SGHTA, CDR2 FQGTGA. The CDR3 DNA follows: TGTGCCAGCAGTCCTATACATGGGAGTGGCACTGAAGCTTTCTTT. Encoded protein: CASSPIHGSGTEAFF. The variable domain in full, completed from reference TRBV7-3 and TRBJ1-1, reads GAGVSQTPSNKVTEKGKYVELRCDPISGHTALYWYRQSLGQGPEFLIYFQGTGAADDSGLPNDRFFAVRPEGSVSTLKIQRTERGDSAVYLCASSPIHGSGTEAFFGQGTRLTVV.

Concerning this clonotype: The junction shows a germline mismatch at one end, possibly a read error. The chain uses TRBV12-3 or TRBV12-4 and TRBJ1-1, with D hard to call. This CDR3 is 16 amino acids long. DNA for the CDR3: TGTGCCTGCAGTTGGACGGTACCTTCGATGAACACTGAAGTTTTCTTT. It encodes CACSWTVPSMNTEVFF.

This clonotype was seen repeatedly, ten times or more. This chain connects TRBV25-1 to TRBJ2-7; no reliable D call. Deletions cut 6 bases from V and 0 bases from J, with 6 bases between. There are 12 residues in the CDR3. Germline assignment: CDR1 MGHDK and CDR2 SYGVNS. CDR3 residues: CASRWDSYEQYF. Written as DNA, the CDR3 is TGTGCCAGCAGATGGGACTCCTACGAGCAGTACTTC.

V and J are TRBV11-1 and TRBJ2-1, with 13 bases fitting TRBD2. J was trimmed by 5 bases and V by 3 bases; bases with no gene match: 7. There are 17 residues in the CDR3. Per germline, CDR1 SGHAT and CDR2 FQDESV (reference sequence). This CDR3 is CASSFPGTSGTNNEQFF. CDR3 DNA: TGTGCCAGCAGCTTTCCCGGGACTAGCGGGACCAACAATGAGCAGTTCTTC.

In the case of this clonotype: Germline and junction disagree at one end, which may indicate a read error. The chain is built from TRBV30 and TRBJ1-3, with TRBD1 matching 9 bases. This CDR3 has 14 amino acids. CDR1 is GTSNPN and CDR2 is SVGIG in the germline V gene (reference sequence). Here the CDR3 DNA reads TGTGCCTGGAGGCTGACAGGGGGTGGACACACCATATACTTT. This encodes CAWRLTGGGHTIYF.

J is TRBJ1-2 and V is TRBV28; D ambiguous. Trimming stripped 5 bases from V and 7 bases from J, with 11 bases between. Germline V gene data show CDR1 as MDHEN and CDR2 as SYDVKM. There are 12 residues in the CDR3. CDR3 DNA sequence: TGTGCCAGCAGTGGGGAGGGTTTTGGCTACACCTTC. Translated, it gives CASSGEGFGYTF.

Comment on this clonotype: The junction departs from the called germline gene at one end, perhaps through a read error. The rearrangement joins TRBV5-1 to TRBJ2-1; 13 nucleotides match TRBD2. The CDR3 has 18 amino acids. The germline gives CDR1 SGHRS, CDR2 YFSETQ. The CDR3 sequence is CASSSEQGLAGNYNEQFF. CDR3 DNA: TGCGCCAGCAGCTCGGAGCAGGGACTAGCGGGAAATTACAATGAGCAATTCTTC.